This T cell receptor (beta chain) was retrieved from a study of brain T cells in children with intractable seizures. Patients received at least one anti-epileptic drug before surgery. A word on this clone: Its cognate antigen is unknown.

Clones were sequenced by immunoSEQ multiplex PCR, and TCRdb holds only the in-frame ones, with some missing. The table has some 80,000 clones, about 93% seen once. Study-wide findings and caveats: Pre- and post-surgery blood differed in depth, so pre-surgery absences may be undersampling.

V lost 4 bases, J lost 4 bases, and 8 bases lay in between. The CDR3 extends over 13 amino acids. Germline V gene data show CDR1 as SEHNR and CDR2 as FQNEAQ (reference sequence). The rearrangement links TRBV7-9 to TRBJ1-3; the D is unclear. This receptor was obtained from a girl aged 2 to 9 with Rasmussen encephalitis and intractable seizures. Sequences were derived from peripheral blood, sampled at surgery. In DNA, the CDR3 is TGTGCCAGCAGCTCTCAAGCCGGAAACACCATATATTTT. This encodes CASSSQAGNTIYF.